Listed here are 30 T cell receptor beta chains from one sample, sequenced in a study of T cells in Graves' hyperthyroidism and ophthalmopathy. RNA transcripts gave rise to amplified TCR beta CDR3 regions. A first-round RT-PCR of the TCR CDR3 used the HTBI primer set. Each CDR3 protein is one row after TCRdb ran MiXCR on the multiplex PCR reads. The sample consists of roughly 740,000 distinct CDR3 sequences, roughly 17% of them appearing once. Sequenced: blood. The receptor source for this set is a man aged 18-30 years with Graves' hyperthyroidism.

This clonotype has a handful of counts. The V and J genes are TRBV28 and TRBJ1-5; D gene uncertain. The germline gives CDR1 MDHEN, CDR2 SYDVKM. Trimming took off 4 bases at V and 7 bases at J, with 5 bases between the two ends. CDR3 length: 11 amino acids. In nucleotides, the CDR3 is TGTGCCAGCAGTTCATTACAGCCCCAGCATTTT. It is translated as CASSSLQPQHF.

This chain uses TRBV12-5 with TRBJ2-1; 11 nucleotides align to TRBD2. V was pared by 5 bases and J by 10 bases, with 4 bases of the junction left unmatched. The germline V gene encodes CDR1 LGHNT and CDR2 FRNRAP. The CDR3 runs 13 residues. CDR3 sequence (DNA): TGTGCTAGTGGTCGACTAGCGGGAAGCGAGCAGTTCTTC. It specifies CASGRLAGSEQFF. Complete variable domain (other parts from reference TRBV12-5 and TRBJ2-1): DARVTQTPRHKVTEMGQEVTMRCQPILGHNTVFWYRQTMMQGLELLAYFRNRAPLDDSGMPKDRFSAEMPDATLATLKIQPSEPRDSAVYFCASGRLAGSEQFFGPGTRLTVL.

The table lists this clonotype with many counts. The CDR3 nucleotides are TGTGCCAGCAGCCCACCCTCGGGCGGATTCAACACCGGGGAGCTGTTTTTT. This sequence encodes CASSPPSGGFNTGELFF. This rearrangement joins TRBV28 to TRBJ2-2, with D unresolved. Trimming cost V 6 bases and J 2 bases, with 19 bases left between them. Germline CDR1 is MDHEN and CDR2 is SYDVKM. The CDR3 has 17 amino acids.

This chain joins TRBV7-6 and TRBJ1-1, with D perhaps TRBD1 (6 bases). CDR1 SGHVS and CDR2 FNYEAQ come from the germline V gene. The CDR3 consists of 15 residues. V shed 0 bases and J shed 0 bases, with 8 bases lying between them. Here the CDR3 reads CASSLADSLNTEAFF. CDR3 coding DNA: TGTGCCAGCAGCTTAGCGGACAGCCTGAACACTGAAGCTTTCTTT. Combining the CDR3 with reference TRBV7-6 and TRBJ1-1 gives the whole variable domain GAGVSQSPRYKVTKRGQDVALRCDPISGHVSLYWYRQALGQGPEFLTYFNYEAQQDKSGLPNDRFSAERPEGSISTLTIQRTEQRDSAMYRCASSLADSLNTEAFFGQGTRLTVV.

This CDR3 is CASSPGGTGSYTGELFF. In DNA, the CDR3 is TGTGCCAGCAGTCCTGGAGGGACAGGGAGTTACACCGGGGAGCTGTTTTTT. The chain carries TRBV28 and TRBJ2-2; 9 bases are shared with TRBD1. This CDR3 region has 17 residues. Germline V gives CDR1 MDHEN, CDR2 SYDVKM. The V gene end was trimmed by 5 bases and the J gene end by 3 bases; junction bases not matched to a gene: 10. The full variable domain, its missing parts supplied by reference TRBV28 and TRBJ2-2, is DVKVTQSSRYLVKRTGEKVFLECVQDMDHENMFWYRQDPGLGLRLIYFSYDVKMKEKGDIPEGYSVSREKKERFSLILESASTNQTSMYLCASSPGGTGSYTGELFFGEGSRLTVL.

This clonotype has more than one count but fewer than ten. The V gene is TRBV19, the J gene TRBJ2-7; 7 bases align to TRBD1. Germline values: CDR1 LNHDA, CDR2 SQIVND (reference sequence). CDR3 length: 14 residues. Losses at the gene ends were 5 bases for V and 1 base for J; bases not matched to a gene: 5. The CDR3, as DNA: TGTGCCAGTAGTTGGACAGGTCCTTCCTACGAGCAGTACTTC. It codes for CASSWTGPSYEQYF.

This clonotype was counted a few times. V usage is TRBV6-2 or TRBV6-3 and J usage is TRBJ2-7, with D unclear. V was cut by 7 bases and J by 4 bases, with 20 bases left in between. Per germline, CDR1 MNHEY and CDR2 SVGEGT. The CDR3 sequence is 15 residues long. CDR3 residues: CASTEDTADPYEQYF. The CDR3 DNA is TGTGCCAGCACCGAAGACACCGCTGACCCTTACGAGCAGTACTTC.

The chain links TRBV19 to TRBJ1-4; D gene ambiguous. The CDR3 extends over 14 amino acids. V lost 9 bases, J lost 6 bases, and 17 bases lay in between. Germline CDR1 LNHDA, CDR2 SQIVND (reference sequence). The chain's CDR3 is CASKGRERDEKLFF. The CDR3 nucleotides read TGTGCCAGCAAAGGACGCGAAAGGGATGAAAAACTGTTTTTT.

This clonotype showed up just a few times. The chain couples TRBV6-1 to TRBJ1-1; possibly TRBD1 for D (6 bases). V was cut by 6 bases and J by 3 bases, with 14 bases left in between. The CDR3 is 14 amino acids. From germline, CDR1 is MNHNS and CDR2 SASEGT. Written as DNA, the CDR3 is TGTGCCAGCAGCCAGAGGACAGAATACACTGAAGCTTTCTTT. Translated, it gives CASSQRTEYTEAFF.

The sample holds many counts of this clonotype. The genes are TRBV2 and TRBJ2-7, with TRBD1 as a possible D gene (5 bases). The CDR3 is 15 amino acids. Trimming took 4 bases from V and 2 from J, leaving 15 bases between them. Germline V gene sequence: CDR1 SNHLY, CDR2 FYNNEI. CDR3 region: CASSVQGTLTYEQYF. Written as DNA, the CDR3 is TGTGCCAGCAGTGTTCAGGGCACGTTGACCTACGAGCAGTACTTC.

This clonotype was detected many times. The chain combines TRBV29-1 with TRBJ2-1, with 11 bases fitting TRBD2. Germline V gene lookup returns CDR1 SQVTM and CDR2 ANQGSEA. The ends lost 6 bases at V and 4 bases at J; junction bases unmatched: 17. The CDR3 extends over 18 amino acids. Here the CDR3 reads CSVRMGRTSGRSYNEQFF. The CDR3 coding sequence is TGCAGCGTACGAATGGGTAGGACTAGCGGGCGTAGTTACAATGAGCAGTTCTTC.

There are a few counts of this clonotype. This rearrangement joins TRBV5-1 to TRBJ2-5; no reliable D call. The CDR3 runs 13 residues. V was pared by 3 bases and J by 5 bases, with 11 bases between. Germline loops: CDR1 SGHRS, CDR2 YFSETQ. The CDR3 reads CASSSTPHETQYF. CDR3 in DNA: TGCGCCAGCAGCTCCACGCCGCATGAGACCCAGTACTTC.

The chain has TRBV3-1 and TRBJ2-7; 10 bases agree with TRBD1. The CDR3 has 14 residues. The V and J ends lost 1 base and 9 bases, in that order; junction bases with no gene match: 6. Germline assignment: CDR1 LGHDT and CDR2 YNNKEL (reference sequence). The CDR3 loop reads CASSQGRGQGWQYF. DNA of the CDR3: TGTGCCAGCAGCCAAGGAAGGGGACAGGGGTGGCAGTACTTC.

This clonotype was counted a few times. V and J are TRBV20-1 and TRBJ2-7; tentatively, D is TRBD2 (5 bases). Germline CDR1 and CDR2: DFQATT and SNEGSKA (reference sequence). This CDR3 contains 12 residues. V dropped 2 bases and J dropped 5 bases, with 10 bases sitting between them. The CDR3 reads CSARWNSDEQYF. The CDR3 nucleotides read TGCAGTGCTAGATGGAATAGCGACGAGCAGTACTTC.

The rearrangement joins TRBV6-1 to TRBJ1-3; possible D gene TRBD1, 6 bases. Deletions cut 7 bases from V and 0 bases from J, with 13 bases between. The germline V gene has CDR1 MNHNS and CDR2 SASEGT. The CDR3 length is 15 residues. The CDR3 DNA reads TGTGCCAGCACTGGGGGCCCCTTCTCTGGAAACACCATATATTTT. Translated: CASTGGPFSGNTIYF.

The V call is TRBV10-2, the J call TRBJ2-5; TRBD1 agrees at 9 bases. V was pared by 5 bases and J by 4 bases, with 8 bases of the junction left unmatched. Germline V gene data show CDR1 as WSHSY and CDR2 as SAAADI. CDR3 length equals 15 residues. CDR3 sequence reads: CASSSDRGRAETQYF. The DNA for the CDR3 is TGCGCCAGCAGTTCGGACAGGGGCCGGGCAGAGACCCAGTACTTC.

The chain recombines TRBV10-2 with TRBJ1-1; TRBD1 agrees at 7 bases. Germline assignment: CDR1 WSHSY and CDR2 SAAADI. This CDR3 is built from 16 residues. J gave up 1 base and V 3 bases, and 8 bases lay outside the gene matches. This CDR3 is CASSEQGRGRNTEAFF. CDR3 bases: TGCGCCAGCAGTGAACAGGGGCGCGGGAGGAACACTGAAGCTTTCTTT.

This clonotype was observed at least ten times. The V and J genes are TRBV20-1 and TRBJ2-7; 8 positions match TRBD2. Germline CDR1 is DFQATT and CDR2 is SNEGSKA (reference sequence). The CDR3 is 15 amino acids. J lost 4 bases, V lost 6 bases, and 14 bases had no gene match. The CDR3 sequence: CSATPPRSGSYEQYF. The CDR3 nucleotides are TGCAGTGCCACTCCGCCTCGAAGCGGGAGTTACGAGCAGTACTTC.

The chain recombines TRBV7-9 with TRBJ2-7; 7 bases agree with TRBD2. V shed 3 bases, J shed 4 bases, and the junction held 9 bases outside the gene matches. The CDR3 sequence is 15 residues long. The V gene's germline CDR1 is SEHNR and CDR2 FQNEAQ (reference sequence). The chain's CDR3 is CASSFRGSRYYEQYF. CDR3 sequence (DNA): TGTGCCAGCAGCTTCCGCGGGAGCAGGTATTACGAGCAGTACTTC. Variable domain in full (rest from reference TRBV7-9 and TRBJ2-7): DTGVSQNPRHKITKRGQNVTFRCDPISEHNRLYWYRQTLGQGPEFLTYFQNEAQLEKSRLLSDRFSAERPKGSFSTLEIQRTEQGDSAMYLCASSFRGSRYYEQYFGPGTRLTVT.

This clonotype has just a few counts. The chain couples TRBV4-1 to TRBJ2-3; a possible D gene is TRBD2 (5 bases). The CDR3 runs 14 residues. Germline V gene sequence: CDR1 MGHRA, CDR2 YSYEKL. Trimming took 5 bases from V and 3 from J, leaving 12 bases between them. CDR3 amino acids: CASSIQTTTDTQYF. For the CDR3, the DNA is TGCGCCAGCAGCATTCAGACTACGACAGATACGCAGTATTTT.

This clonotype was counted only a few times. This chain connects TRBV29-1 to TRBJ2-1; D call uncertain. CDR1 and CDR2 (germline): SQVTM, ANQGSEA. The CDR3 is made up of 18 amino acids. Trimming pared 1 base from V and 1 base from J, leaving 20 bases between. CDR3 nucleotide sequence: TGCAGCGTTGAAGTAAGGCCATCGAACTGGGTTTCCTACAATGAGCAGTTCTTC. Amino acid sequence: CSVEVRPSNWVSYNEQFF.

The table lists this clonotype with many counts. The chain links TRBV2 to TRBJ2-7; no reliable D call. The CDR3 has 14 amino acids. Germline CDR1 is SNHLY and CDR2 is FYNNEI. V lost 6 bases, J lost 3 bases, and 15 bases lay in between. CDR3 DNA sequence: TGTGCCAGCAGCCCCTTTGACGGAGTCTACGAGCAGTACTTC. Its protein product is CASSPFDGVYEQYF. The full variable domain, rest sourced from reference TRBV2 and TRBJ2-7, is EPEVTQTPSHQVTQMGQEVILRCVPISNHLYFYWYRQILGQKVEFLVSFYNNEISEKSEIFDDQFSVERPDGSNFTLKIRSTKLEDSAMYFCASSPFDGVYEQYFGPGTRLTVT.

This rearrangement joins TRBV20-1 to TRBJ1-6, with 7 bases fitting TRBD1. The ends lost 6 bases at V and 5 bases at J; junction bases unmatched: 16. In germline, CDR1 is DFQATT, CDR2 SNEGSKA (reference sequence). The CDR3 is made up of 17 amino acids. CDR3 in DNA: TGCAGTGCAAGCCCGGACAGGCTAAACCCCAATAATTCACCCCTCCACTTT. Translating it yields CSASPDRLNPNNSPLHF.

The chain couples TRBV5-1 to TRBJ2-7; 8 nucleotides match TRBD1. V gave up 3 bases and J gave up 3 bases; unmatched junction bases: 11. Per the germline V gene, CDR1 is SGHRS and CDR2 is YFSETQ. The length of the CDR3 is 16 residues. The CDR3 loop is CASSSTAWTGLYEQYF. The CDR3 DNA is TGCGCCAGCAGCTCTACCGCCTGGACAGGGCTCTACGAGCAGTACTTC.

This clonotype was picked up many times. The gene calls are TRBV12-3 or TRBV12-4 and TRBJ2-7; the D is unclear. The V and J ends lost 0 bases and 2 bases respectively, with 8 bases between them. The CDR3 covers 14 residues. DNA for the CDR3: TGTGCCAGCAGTTTAGCCCTTCGAACCTACGAGCAGTACTTC. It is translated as CASSLALRTYEQYF.

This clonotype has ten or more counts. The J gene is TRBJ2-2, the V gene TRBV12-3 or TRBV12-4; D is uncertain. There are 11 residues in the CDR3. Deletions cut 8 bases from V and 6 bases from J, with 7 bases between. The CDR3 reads CASDTSGELFF. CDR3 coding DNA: TGTGCCAGCGACACGTCCGGGGAGCTGTTTTTT.

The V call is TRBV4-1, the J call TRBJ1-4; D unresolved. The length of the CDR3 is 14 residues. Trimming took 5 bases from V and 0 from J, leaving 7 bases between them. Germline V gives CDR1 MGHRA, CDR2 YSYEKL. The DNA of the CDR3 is TGCGCCAGCAGCATGGTTGCAACTAATGAAAAACTGTTTTTT. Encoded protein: CASSMVATNEKLFF.

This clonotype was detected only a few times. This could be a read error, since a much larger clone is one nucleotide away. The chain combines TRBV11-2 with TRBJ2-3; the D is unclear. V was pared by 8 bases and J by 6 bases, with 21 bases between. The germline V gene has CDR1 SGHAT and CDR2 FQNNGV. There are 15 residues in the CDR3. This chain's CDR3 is CASGPDGSTSDTQYF. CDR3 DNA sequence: TGTGCCAGCGGCCCTGATGGTTCCACTTCCGATACGCAGTATTTT.

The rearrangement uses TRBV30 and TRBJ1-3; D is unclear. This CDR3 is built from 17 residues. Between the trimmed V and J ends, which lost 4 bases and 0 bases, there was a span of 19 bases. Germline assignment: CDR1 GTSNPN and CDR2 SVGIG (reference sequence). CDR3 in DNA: TGTGCCTGGACCCCCTCCAGTGGGTCCCTCTCTGGAAACACCATATATTTT. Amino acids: CAWTPSSGSLSGNTIYF.

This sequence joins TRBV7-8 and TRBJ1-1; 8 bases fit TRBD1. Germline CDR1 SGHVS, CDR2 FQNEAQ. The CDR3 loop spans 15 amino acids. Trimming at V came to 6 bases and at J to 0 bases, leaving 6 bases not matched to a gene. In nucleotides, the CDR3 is TGTGCCAGCAGTTGGGACAGGACTATGAACACTGAAGCTTTCTTT. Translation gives CASSWDRTMNTEAFF. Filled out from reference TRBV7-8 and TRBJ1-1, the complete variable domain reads GAGVSQSPRYKVAKRGQDVALRCDPISGHVSLFWYQQALGQGPEFLTYFQNEAQLDKSGLPSDRFFAERPEGSVSTLKIQRTQQEDSAVYLCASSWDRTMNTEAFFGQGTRLTVV.